These 13 T cell receptor beta chains were sequenced from one sample in a study of T-cell memory formation after mild COVID-19. TCRdb re-derived calls from the 5' RACE reads in MiXCR, one entry per CDR3 protein. The sample has 350,000 to 450,000 distinct CDR3 sequences, approximately 24% seen once. The specimen sequenced was PBMCs or a T cell subset sorted from them (not recorded which). The receptors derive from an adult woman who had mild COVID-19 (a few samples of this study predate the infection). Cell type and time point are not known.

The chain employs TRBV5-1 and TRBJ1-2, with D tentatively TRBD1 (5 bases). The CDR3 runs to 15 residues. Trimming stripped 0 bases from V and 6 bases from J, with 15 bases between. CDR1 and CDR2 (germline): SGHRS, YFSETQ. CDR3 in amino acids: CASSLGTRGADGYTF. The CDR3 nucleotides are TGCGCCAGCAGCTTGGGGACAAGGGGCGCGGATGGCTACACCTTC.

This clonotype was recorded a few times. The rearrangement uses TRBV5-1 and TRBJ2-2; no firm D call. The CDR3 consists of 16 residues. The V gene's germline CDR1 is SGHRS and CDR2 YFSETQ. Trimming took 2 bases from V and 3 from J, leaving 14 bases between them. Here the CDR3 reads CASSFNGEGDTGELFF. The DNA of the CDR3 is TGCGCCAGCAGCTTCAATGGGGAAGGAGACACCGGGGAGCTGTTTTTT.

The rearrangement links TRBV11-2 to TRBJ1-4; 11 bases align to TRBD1. The V gene end was trimmed by 6 bases and the J gene end by 8 bases; junction bases not matched to a gene: 11. This CDR3 spans 16 amino acids. Per germline, CDR1 SGHAT and CDR2 FQNNGV. The CDR3 protein is CASRSTPGTGGEKLFF. CDR3 sequence (DNA): TGTGCCAGCAGATCGACCCCCGGGACAGGGGGGGAAAAACTGTTTTTT.

The genes are TRBV28 and TRBJ2-3; 8 positions match TRBD1. This CDR3 is built from 15 residues. Germline V lookup: CDR1 MDHEN, CDR2 SYDVKM. V trimming: 4 bases; J trimming: 2 bases; junction bases outside the gene matches: 5. The CDR3 loop is CASSWGTGHTDTQYF. CDR3 nucleotides: TGTGCCAGCAGTTGGGGGACAGGCCACACAGATACGCAGTATTTT. Using reference TRBV28 and TRBJ2-3 for the parts outside the CDR3, the full variable domain is DVKVTQSSRYLVKRTGEKVFLECVQDMDHENMFWYRQDPGLGLRLIYFSYDVKMKEKGDIPEGYSVSREKKERFSLILESASTNQTSMYLCASSWGTGHTDTQYFGPGTRLTVL.

The chain has TRBV7-9 and TRBJ1-4; D possibly corresponds to TRBD1 (5 bases). This CDR3 comprises 12 residues. From germline, CDR1 is SEHNR and CDR2 FQNEAQ (reference sequence). Trimming cost V 7 bases and J 7 bases, with 10 bases left between them. CDR3 residues: CASTRGGEKLFF. CDR3 in DNA: TGTGCCAGCACCCGGGGGGGTGAAAAACTGTTTTTT.

V is TRBV19 and J is TRBJ2-3, with D tentatively TRBD2 (7 bases). V shed 7 bases and J shed 0 bases, with 17 bases lying between them. Looked up from germline, CDR1 is LNHDA and CDR2 is SQIVND (reference sequence). The CDR3 totals 16 residues. CDR3 DNA sequence: TGTGCCAGTACTACTTTTCGGGGGGCCAGCACAGATACGCAGTATTTT. It codes for CASTTFRGASTDTQYF.

This clonotype occurred a few times. This sequence joins TRBV9 and TRBJ1-2; D is uncertain. Germline CDR1 is SGDLS and CDR2 is YYNGEE. Trimming shortened V by 4 bases and J by 7 bases, and 20 bases separated the two germline ends. The CDR3 runs to 15 residues. The CDR3 spells CASSPSTGGRVGYTF. CDR3 in DNA: TGTGCCAGCAGCCCGTCCACGGGTGGGCGAGTTGGCTACACCTTC.

This clonotype was picked up one time. The V call is TRBV30, the J call TRBJ1-2; D not certain. Germline assignment: CDR1 GTSNPN and CDR2 SVGIG (reference sequence). V was shortened by 1 base and J by 6 bases, with 9 bases between the two germline ends. CDR3 size: 12 residues. The CDR3 DNA follows: TGTGCCTGGAGTGATTGGCAGCATGGCTACACCTTC. This gives the protein CAWSDWQHGYTF.

The gene calls are TRBV4-1 and TRBJ1-1; weak D call: TRBD1 (5 bases). The germline V gene has CDR1 MGHRA and CDR2 YSYEKL. Trimming took off 4 bases at V and 8 bases at J, with 14 bases between the two ends. This CDR3 region has 13 residues. The CDR3 sequence is CASSRRDSGEAFF. The DNA for the CDR3 is TGCGCCAGCAGCCGTCGGGACTCCGGAGAAGCTTTCTTT.

The V and J genes are TRBV29-1 and TRBJ2-7, with unresolved D. CDR3 size: 14 residues. The germline V gene encodes CDR1 SQVTM and CDR2 ANQGSEA. Between the trimmed V and J ends, which lost 0 bases and 7 bases, there was a span of 16 bases. As DNA, the CDR3 is TGCAGCGTTGAAGACCCTCTGGGCCTTGGGGAGCAGTACTTC. Amino acids: CSVEDPLGLGEQYF.

V is TRBV24-1 and J is TRBJ2-1; D gene uncertain. Trimming removed 2 bases from V and 3 bases from J, with 4 bases in between. The CDR3 contains 13 residues. Germline-derived CDR1 and CDR2 are KGHDR and SFDVKD. Here the CDR3 DNA reads TGTGCCACCAGTGATTCTAGCTACAATGAGCAGTTCTTC. Amino acid sequence: CATSDSSYNEQFF.

The CDR3 sequence is CASSPPSRTEAFF. As DNA, the CDR3 is TGTGCCAGCTCACCACCGTCGAGAACTGAAGCTTTCTTT. The chain uses TRBV18 and TRBJ1-1; D unclear. The CDR3 loop spans 13 amino acids. V lost 0 bases, J lost 5 bases, and 7 bases lay in between. The germline CDR1 and CDR2 sequences are KGHSH and LQKENI.

This chain uses TRBV2 with TRBJ1-2; D is ambiguous. The CDR3 contains 11 residues. Trimming took off 4 bases at V and 6 bases at J, with 6 bases between the two ends. CDR1 and CDR2 from the germline V gene are SNHLY and FYNNEI. CDR3 DNA sequence: TGTGCCAGCAGTGGCGTTGATGGCTACACCTTC. It yields the protein CASSGVDGYTF.